Listed below are T cell receptor beta chains from one sample, sequenced in a study of graft-versus-host responses after intestinal transplantation. These TCRs are of unknown antigen specificity. Sequenced by immunoSEQ multiplex PCR; TCRdb stores in-frame clones only, minus some. The table shows around 100,000 clones, with roughly 87% occurring only once. The specimen was unstimulated CD4+ T cells sorted from spleen or lymph node cells, collected before transplant. These receptors came from a human donor who was the organ donor for an intestinal transplant. Each CDR3 is given with its conserved first and last residue. The D gene is left open where the match is weak. Expanded clones are given a class, and other clones once, few, many or no size at all.

TRBV28	TRBJ1-6	-	-	CASRGGGGNSPLHF	TGTGCCAGCAGAGGGGGGGGAGGTAATTCACCCCTCCACTTT
TRBV30	TRBJ2-5	-	TRBD1	CASESRQGETQYF	TGTGCCTCCGAGAGCCGACAGGGGGAGACCCAGTACTTC
TRBV5-1	TRBJ2-1	-	TRBD1	CASSYVFTGGDEQFF	TGCGCCAGCAGCTACGTATTTACAGGGGGCGATGAGCAGTTCTTC
TRBV28	TRBJ1-5	-	-	CATTIGASLGNQPQHF	TGTGCCACCACGATTGGGGCTTCCTTGGGCAATCAGCCCCAGCATTTT
TRBV7-3	TRBJ2-1	-	TRBD2	CASSATSGTYNEQFF	TGTGCCAGCAGCGCAACTAGCGGGACCTACAATGAGCAGTTCTTC
TRBV5-1	TRBJ2-5	-	-	CASSLMEETQYF	TGCGCCAGCAGCTTAATGGAAGAGACCCAGTACTTC
TRBV27	TRBJ2-2	-	-	CASSLSNTGTGELFF	TGTGCCAGCAGTTTATCCAACACAGGGACCGGGGAGCTGTTTTTT
TRBV5-1	TRBJ2-3	-	TRBD2	CASSFGTSGGTDTQYF	TGCGCCAGCAGCTTTGGGACTAGCGGGGGGACAGATACGCAGTATTTT
TRBV5-1	TRBJ2-7	-	-	CASSRGYTYEQYF	TGCGCCAGCAGCCGCGGTTATACCTACGAGCAGTACTTC
TRBV27	TRBJ1-2	once	TRBD1	CASSPARDRGPLANYGYTF	TGTGCCAGCAGTCCTGCTCGGGACAGGGGACCCCTAGCTAACTATGGCTACACCTTC
TRBV10-3	TRBJ1-1	-	TRBD1	CAISESTLPVKTGLKLAEAFF	TGTGCCATCAGTGAGTCGACTCTTCCTGTTAAGACAGGGTTGAAGTTGGCTGAAGCTTTCTTT
TRBV28	TRBJ2-1	-	TRBD1	CASRKRAGGGNEQFF	TGTGCCAGCAGAAAGAGGGCAGGGGGCGGCAATGAGCAGTTCTTC
TRBV4-2	TRBJ2-1	-	-	CASSQETTREQFF	TGTGCCAGCAGCCAAGAAACAACACGTGAGCAGTTCTTC
TRBV28	TRBJ1-6	-	-	CASIRGLDSPLHF	TGTGCCAGCATCAGGGGTTTAGATTCACCCCTCCACTTT
TRBV5-1	TRBJ2-7	-	TRBD2	CASSEGLAINEQYF	TGCGCCAGCAGCGAGGGACTAGCGATAAACGAGCAGTACTTC
TRBV7-9	TRBJ2-3	-	-	CASSLRGGLTDTQYF	TGTGCCAGCAGCTTACGAGGGGGTTTAACAGATACGCAGTATTTT
TRBV5-1	TRBJ2-3	-	-	CASSFGGGRTDTQYF	TGCGCCAGCAGCTTCGGAGGGGGCCGTACAGATACGCAGTATTTT
TRBV19	TRBJ2-6	few	-	CASSYQAGHRSGANVLTF	TGTGCCAGTAGTTATCAAGCAGGACATCGCTCTGGGGCCAACGTCCTGACTTTC
TRBV2	TRBJ1-3	once	TRBD1	CASRDGQGRYYGNTIYF	TGTGCCAGCAGAGACGGACAGGGTAGATATTATGGAAACACCATATATTTT
TRBV2	TRBJ1-4	-	-	CASRNNEKLFF	TGTGCCAGCAGGAATAATGAAAAACTGTTTTTT
TRBV7-3	TRBJ2-1	-	TRBD2	CASSFTSEAYNEQFF	TGTGCCAGCAGCTTTACTAGCGAGGCCTACAATGAGCAGTTCTTC
TRBV27	TRBJ2-2	-	-	CASSPLRDTVTGELFF	TGTGCCAGCAGTCCACTCCGGGACACAGTAACCGGGGAGCTGTTTTTT
TRBV30	TRBJ2-6	-	-	CAWSVLRQNSGANVLTF	TGTGCCTGGAGTGTACTTCGGCAAAACTCTGGGGCCAACGTCCTGACTTTC
TRBV6-1	TRBJ1-2	-	-	CAIETSTRTTYGYTF	TGTGCCATCGAAACTTCCACGCGAACCACCTATGGCTACACCTTC
TRBV15	TRBJ1-2	-	TRBD1	CATSSGDRRGGYTF	TGTGCCACCAGCAGTGGGGACAGGCGGGGTGGCTACACCTTC
TRBV9	TRBJ2-7	-	-	CASSPVDRSYEQYF	TGTGCCAGCAGCCCAGTGGACAGATCCTACGAGCAGTACTTC
TRBV5-1	TRBJ2-7	-	-	CASSWDDYEQYF	TGCGCCAGCAGCTGGGACGATTACGAGCAGTACTTC
TRBV25-1	TRBJ1-4	-	-	CASSDPPTSEKLFF	TGTGCCAGCAGCGACCCTCCCACAAGCGAAAAACTGTTTTTT
TRBV28	TRBJ2-3	-	-	CASRPRTTNTDTQYF	TGTGCCAGCAGGCCACGGACCACAAACACAGATACGCAGTATTTT
TRBV9	TRBJ2-2	-	TRBD1	CASSTWTGFFTGELFF	TGTGCCAGCAGCACTTGGACAGGGTTTTTTACCGGGGAGCTGTTTTTT
TRBV7-3	TRBJ2-2	-	TRBD2	CASSFESGVGGELFF	TGTGCCAGCAGCTTTGAGAGCGGGGTAGGCGGGGAGCTGTTTTTT
TRBV5-4	TRBJ2-3	-	-	CASSTGRTRQTTDTQYF	TGTGCCAGCAGCACCGGCCGGACCAGACAGACCACAGATACGCAGTATTTT
TRBV30	TRBJ1-6	few	-	CAWSRINSPLHF	TGTGCCTGGAGTCGCATTAATTCACCCCTCCACTTT
TRBV19	TRBJ2-5	-	-	CASSIGGLVQETQYF	TGTGCCAGTAGTATAGGTGGACTTGTCCAAGAGACCCAGTACTTC
TRBV28	TRBJ1-5	-	TRBD1	CASSSGTGVNF	TGTGCCAGCAGTTCTGGGACAGGGGTGAATTTT
TRBV18	TRBJ1-3	-	-	CASSPSGGSYSGNTIYF	TGTGCCAGCTCACCGTCGGGCGGGTCCTACTCTGGAAACACCATATATTTT
TRBV28	TRBJ1-3	-	TRBD1	CASSSRQGYSGNTIYF	TGTGCCAGCAGTTCGAGACAGGGCTACTCTGGAAACACCATATATTTT
TRBV5-1	TRBJ2-7	-	-	CASSIIDSYEQYF	TGCGCCAGCAGCATTATCGACTCTTACGAGCAGTACTTC
TRBV27	TRBJ2-5	-	TRBD1	CASSLSIRGTGGMETQYF	TGTGCCAGCAGTTTATCGATCCGAGGGACAGGGGGGATGGAGACCCAGTACTTC
TRBV18	TRBJ2-3	once	-	CASSPDGVTDTQYF	TGTGCCAGCTCACCAGACGGGGTGACAGATACGCAGTATTTT
TRBV2	TRBJ2-2	-	TRBD1	CASRTQGALTGELFF	TGTGCCAGCAGGACACAGGGGGCGCTGACCGGGGAGCTGTTTTTT
TRBV6-6	TRBJ2-7	-	TRBD1	CASSYVAGGSYEQYF	TGTGCCAGCAGTTACGTGGCAGGGGGTTCCTACGAGCAGTACTTC
TRBV2	TRBJ2-7	-	TRBD1	CASSGAGTGFNEQYF	TGTGCCAGCAGTGGGGCCGGGACAGGGTTCAACGAGCAGTACTTC
TRBV7-2	TRBJ1-5	-	-	CASSLGRGEPSNQPQHF	TGTGCCAGCAGCTTAGGGAGAGGGGAACCTAGCAATCAGCCCCAGCATTTT